Following are 18 T cell receptor beta chains from one sample sequenced in a study of cytomegalovirus exposure and HLA in healthy donors. PCR involved 60 Vbeta and 13 Jbeta primers. Sequenced by immunoSEQ multiplex PCR; TCRdb stores in-frame clones only, minus some. The profile shows under 150,000 clones, 60% to 80% of them singletons. The material sequenced was PBMCs. Receptors were obtained from a middle-aged woman in good health and CMV-seropositive.

The gene calls are TRBV7-9 and TRBJ1-3, with a possible D match to TRBD1 (5 bases). Trimming took 5 bases from V and 3 from J, leaving 14 bases between them. The CDR3 sequence is 15 residues long. CDR1 is SEHNR, CDR2 FQNEAQ, per germline (reference sequence). The CDR3 reads CASSLGTINGNTIYF. Here the CDR3 DNA reads TGTGCCAGCAGCCTCGGGACTATTAATGGAAACACCATATATTTT.

This chain uses TRBV6-6 with TRBJ2-1; D is ambiguous. Trimming cost V 5 bases and J 5 bases, with 13 bases left between them. The CDR3 runs to 14 residues. Per germline, CDR1 MNHNY and CDR2 SVGAGI (reference sequence). In nucleotides, the CDR3 is TGTGCCAGCAGTCCTGACATAAAAAACAATGAGCAGTTCTTC. This encodes CASSPDIKNNEQFF.

This clone was seen only a few times. The rearrangement joins TRBV11-2 to TRBJ1-2, with TRBD1 identical over 9 bases. J gave up 4 bases and V 4 bases, and 1 base lay outside the gene matches. Germline assignment: CDR1 SGHAT and CDR2 FQNNGV. This CDR3 comprises 13 residues. CDR3 amino acids: CASSSQGAYGYTF. CDR3 in DNA: TGTGCCAGCAGCTCACAGGGGGCCTATGGCTACACCTTC.

The rearrangement links TRBV18 to TRBJ2-3; maybe TRBD1 (6 bases). This CDR3 has 14 amino acids. Germline V gene lookup returns CDR1 KGHSH and CDR2 LQKENI. Trimming stripped 5 bases from V and 2 bases from J, with 11 bases between. DNA for the CDR3: TGTGCCAGCTCAACAACAGGGACCACAGATACGCAGTATTTT. This codes for CASSTTGTTDTQYF.

The chain couples TRBV7-9 to TRBJ2-4; D is perhaps TRBD2 (6 bases). Germline CDR1 reads SEHNR; CDR2 reads FQNEAQ (reference sequence). The CDR3 runs to 16 residues. Trimming stripped 5 bases from V and 0 bases from J, with 14 bases between. This CDR3 is CASSIGAGLAKNIQYF. CDR3 DNA sequence: TGTGCCAGCAGCATTGGGGCGGGACTAGCCAAAAACATTCAGTACTTC.

CDR3 coding DNA: TGCAGCCTTAAGGGGCTTCTAGAGACCCAGTACTTC. It yields the protein CSLKGLLETQYF. The rearrangement links TRBV29-1 to TRBJ2-5; perhaps TRBD1 as D (5 bases). CDR1 is SQVTM and CDR2 is ANQGSEA in the germline V gene. The V end was cut by 8 bases, the J end by 4 bases, with 14 bases between. This CDR3 is built from 12 residues.

This clone was recorded only once. The J gene is TRBJ2-1, the V gene TRBV5-1; 7 positions match TRBD1. The CDR3 is 14 amino acids. V shed 0 bases, J shed 9 bases, and the junction held 6 bases outside the gene matches. Per germline, CDR1 SGHRS and CDR2 YFSETQ. CDR3: CASSLVTGLGEQFF. The DNA of the CDR3 is TGCGCCAGCAGCTTGGTGACAGGGTTAGGTGAGCAGTTCTTC.

The rearrangement links TRBV6-5 to TRBJ1-4, with TRBD1 as a possible D gene (6 bases). The V gene lost 5 bases and the J gene lost 3 bases, with 13 bases spanning the gap. The CDR3 has 15 amino acids. Germline loops: CDR1 MNHEY, CDR2 SVGAGI. Here the CDR3 reads CASSLQGMANEKLFF. CDR3 sequence (DNA): TGTGCCAGCAGTCTACAGGGCATGGCTAATGAAAAACTGTTTTTT.

This clone was counted a few times. CDR3 DNA sequence: TGCGCCAGCAGGGGAACGGGGAACGACAATGAGCAGTTCTTC. Encoded protein: CASRGTGNDNEQFF. The chain joins TRBV4-1 to TRBJ2-1; TRBD2 is a possible D gene (5 bases). There are 14 residues in the CDR3. CDR1 and CDR2 from the germline V gene are MGHRA and YSYEKL. V was pared by 6 bases and J by 5 bases, with 14 bases between.

The chain uses TRBV18 and TRBJ1-1; 7 bases line up with TRBD1. CDR1 and CDR2 from the germline V gene are KGHSH and LQKENI. The length of the CDR3 is 14 residues. The V and J ends lost 5 bases and 0 bases, in that order; junction bases with no gene match: 3. CDR3 loop: CASSSGTVNTEAFF. DNA of the CDR3: TGTGCCAGCTCATCCGGGACAGTGAACACTGAAGCTTTCTTT.

The chain joins TRBV6-6 to TRBJ2-2; 11 positions match TRBD2. The CDR3 spans 15 residues. With V trimmed by 6 bases and J by 6 bases, 6 bases remained unmatched. From germline, CDR1 is MNHNY and CDR2 SVGAGI (reference sequence). CDR3 sequence reads: CASSPIAGGPGELFF. DNA for the CDR3: TGTGCCAGCAGCCCCATAGCGGGGGGGCCCGGGGAGCTGTTTTTT.

V is TRBV2 and J is TRBJ2-1; 7 bases map to TRBD2. The J segment lost 8 bases and the V segment lost 0 bases, leaving 7 bases of the junction unmatched. The CDR3 is 15 amino acids. Germline-derived CDR1 and CDR2 are SNHLY and FYNNEI. For the CDR3, the DNA is TGTGCCAGCAGTGAAGCAAGCGGGATCTATCATGAGCAGTTCTTC. It translates to CASSEASGIYHEQFF.

The chain is built from TRBV10-3 and TRBJ1-1, with no clear D. The CDR3 spans 13 residues. The V gene lost 10 bases and the J gene lost 1 base, with 13 bases spanning the gap. The germline V gene encodes CDR1 ENHRY and CDR2 SYGVKD. CDR3 DNA: TGTGCCACCCTTATCCGGGAGAACACTGAAGCTTTCTTT. Its translation is CATLIRENTEAFF.

V and J are TRBV2 and TRBJ1-5, with D perhaps matching TRBD1 (6 bases). This CDR3 contains 13 residues. The germline CDR1 and CDR2 sequences are SNHLY and FYNNEI. With 6 bases removed from V and 6 bases from J, the gap between germline ends came to 12 bases. CDR3 DNA sequence: TGTGCCAGCAGCGCAGGGGTAGTTCAGCCCCAGCATTTT. This translates into CASSAGVVQPQHF.

The chain couples TRBV30 to TRBJ2-7; a possible D gene is TRBD1 (5 bases). Germline V gene data show CDR1 as GTSNPN and CDR2 as SVGIG (reference sequence). The V end lost 0 bases, the J end lost 9 bases, and 21 bases lay between the germline ends. The CDR3 runs 15 residues. The CDR3 region has the DNA TGTGCCTGGAGTGTAGGCACAGGCAAAGGTGGGGCGCAGTACTTC. Translating it yields CAWSVGTGKGGAQYF.

This clone was observed a few times. This rearrangement joins TRBV5-5 to TRBJ2-7; a weak D match, TRBD1 (6 bases). The germline V gene has CDR1 SGHKS and CDR2 YYEKEE (reference sequence). This CDR3 has 16 amino acids. Trimming cost V 0 bases and J 0 bases, with 13 bases left between them. The DNA of the CDR3 is TGTGCCAGCAGCTTGGATCCAGGGGCTATCTCCTACGAGCAGTACTTC. Encoded protein: CASSLDPGAISYEQYF.

Only a few counts were recorded for this clone. The chain joins TRBV4-1 to TRBJ1-2; D is ambiguous. V was pared by 1 base and J by 2 bases, with 5 bases between. The CDR3 runs to 13 residues. CDR1 and CDR2 from the germline V gene are MGHRA and YSYEKL. CDR3 sequence (DNA): TGCGCCAGCAGCCAAGCCCAGAACTATGGCTACACCTTC. Protein product: CASSQAQNYGYTF.

The V and J genes are TRBV5-1 and TRBJ2-3; 16 bases align to TRBD2. V shed 3 bases, J shed 0 bases, and the junction held 7 bases outside the gene matches. The CDR3 is made up of 19 amino acids. CDR1 is SGHRS and CDR2 is YFSETQ in the germline V gene. DNA of the CDR3: TGCGCCAGCAGCTCATATTCGGGACTAGCGGGGGGGAGCACAGATACGCAGTATTTT. This codes for CASSSYSGLAGGSTDTQYF.